The entry that follows covers one T cell receptor beta chain sequence. These data belong to a study of blood T cell repertoires in COVID-19. Study-level background: PBMCs, B-cell-depleted T cells, or T cells provided the cDNA or gDNA that made up the material.

The CDR3 consists of 16 residues. Germline V gene sequence: CDR1 SGHTA, CDR2 FQGTGA. Trimming removed 6 bases from V and 2 bases from J; junction bases left unmatched: 6. Here immunoSEQ multiplex PCR was the method, and the copy in TCRdb shows in-frame clones only, minus some. The table records more than 150,000 clones, 75% to 90% of them present only once. The J gene is TRBJ2-2, the V gene TRBV7-3; TRBD1 matches 10 bases. The source is a man in his fifties or sixties with acute or convalescent COVID-19. The sequencing sample was made of peripheral blood. The CDR3 bases are TGTGCCAGCAGAGCGGGGACAGGGGCCAACACCGGGGAGCTGTTTTTT. This translates into CASRAGTGANTGELFF.